This passage covers 17 T cell receptor beta chains from one sample sequenced in a study of cytomegalovirus exposure and HLA in healthy donors. PCR was performed using 60 Vbeta and 13 Jbeta primers. Using immunoSEQ multiplex PCR, the repertoire was profiled, and TCRdb retains in-frame clones only, with some absent. The sample has about 98,000 clones, less than 85% seen once. The sample comprised PBMCs. These receptors originate from a male donor in good health and CMV-seronegative.

The chain uses TRBV6-6 and TRBJ2-5, with 9 bases lining up with TRBD2. The J call is uncertain, as TRBJ2-7 better fits the DNA end. This CDR3 is 14 amino acids long. In germline, CDR1 is MNHNY, CDR2 SVGAGI (reference sequence). The CDR3 reads CASSPGLAHNEQYF. The DNA of the CDR3 is TGTGCCAGCAGTCCGGGACTAGCCCATAACGAGCAGTACTTC.

The chain has TRBV7-2 and TRBJ1-1; no firm D call. This CDR3 contains 16 residues. Trimming left V 2 bases short and J 3 bases short, with 16 bases between. The V gene's germline CDR1 is SGHTA and CDR2 FQGNSA. The chain's CDR3 is CASSLIVQVGYTEAFF. For the CDR3, the DNA is TGTGCCAGCAGCTTAATAGTTCAGGTTGGGTACACTGAAGCTTTCTTT.

This clone was found once. The genes are TRBV6-1 and TRBJ1-5; possibly TRBD1 for D (6 bases). The CDR3 has 14 amino acids. From germline, CDR1 is MNHNS and CDR2 SASEGT. Trimming stripped 3 bases from V and 7 bases from J, with 13 bases between. In DNA, the CDR3 is TGTGCCAGCAGTGACAGGGGAGTATGGCAGCCCCAGCATTTT. This translates into CASSDRGVWQPQHF.

This chain joins TRBV4-3 and TRBJ1-1, with 8 positions matching TRBD1. Trimming cost V 4 bases and J 7 bases; bases outside gene matches: 14. There are 16 residues in the CDR3. Germline V gives CDR1 LGHNA, CDR2 YSLEER. CDR3 sequence (DNA): TGCGCCAGCAGCCTAGGTCAGGGGGCTTATTCGCGTGAAGCTTTCTTT. It is translated as CASSLGQGAYSREAFF.

This rearrangement joins TRBV9 to TRBJ2-1, with 11 bases matching TRBD2. The CDR3 loop spans 15 amino acids. Germline CDR1 and CDR2: SGDLS and YYNGEE. The V segment lost 4 bases and the J segment 7 bases; nucleotides outside the gene matches: 7. The CDR3 spells CASSPGLADSNEQFF. DNA for the CDR3: TGTGCCAGCAGCCCGGGACTAGCGGACTCAAATGAGCAGTTCTTC. Full variable domain (remainder filled in from reference TRBV9 and TRBJ2-1): DSGVTQTPKHLITATGQRVTLRCSPRSGDLSVYWYQQSLDQGLQFLIQYYNGEERAKGNILERFSAQQFPDLHSELNLSSLELGDSALYFCASSPGLADSNEQFFGPGTRLTVL.

This chain's CDR3 is CASSYGQGREAFF. The DNA of the CDR3 is TGTGCCAGCAGTTACGGACAGGGTCGAGAAGCTTTCTTT. The V and J genes are TRBV6-5 and TRBJ1-1; TRBD1 aligns across 8 bases. V gave up 2 bases and J gave up 8 bases; unmatched junction bases: 4. Germline V gene lookup returns CDR1 MNHEY and CDR2 SVGAGI. The CDR3 contains 13 residues.

This sequence joins TRBV2 and TRBJ2-7, with D maybe TRBD1 (5 bases). Germline V gives CDR1 SNHLY, CDR2 FYNNEI. The CDR3 extends over 12 amino acids. Trimming cost V 5 bases and J 7 bases, with 12 bases left between them. The CDR3 is CASSSRVWEQYF. CDR3 coding DNA: TGTGCCAGCAGTTCCAGGGTGTGGGAGCAGTACTTC.

V is TRBV14 and J is TRBJ2-7; possible D gene TRBD2, 6 bases. Trimming stripped 0 bases from V and 0 bases from J, with 15 bases between. The CDR3 is 17 residues long. Germline assignment: CDR1 SGHDN and CDR2 FVKESK. CDR3 in amino acids: CASSQDGGTHGSYEQYF. CDR3 DNA: TGTGCCAGCAGCCAAGACGGAGGGACGCATGGCTCCTACGAGCAGTACTTC.

The V and J genes are TRBV27 and TRBJ2-7; 10 nucleotides align to TRBD2. This CDR3 has 15 amino acids. Germline CDR1 and CDR2: MNHEY and SMNVEV (reference sequence). The V segment lost 6 bases and the J segment 4 bases; nucleotides outside the gene matches: 9. For the CDR3, the DNA is TGTGCCAGCAGCCGGCGAGCGGGAGGGGAGTACGAGCAGTACTTC. Encoded protein: CASSRRAGGEYEQYF.

V and J are TRBV27 and TRBJ2-3; 8 positions agree with TRBD2. In germline, CDR1 is MNHEY, CDR2 SMNVEV (reference sequence). Trimming at V came to 5 bases and at J to 2 bases, leaving 9 bases not matched to a gene. There are 16 residues in the CDR3. Here the CDR3 DNA reads TGTGCCAGCAGTAACTCTAGCGGGCCACTCACAGATACGCAGTATTTT. Encoded protein: CASSNSSGPLTDTQYF.

The chain carries TRBV6-1 and TRBJ1-2; perhaps TRBD1 as D (6 bases). Germline CDR1 MNHNS, CDR2 SASEGT. Between the trimmed V and J ends, which lost 5 bases and 4 bases, there was a span of 11 bases. The CDR3 totals 13 residues. The CDR3 coding sequence is TGTGCCAGCAGTAAAAGCAGGGGCTATGGCTACACCTTC. It specifies CASSKSRGYGYTF.

The CDR3 is CASSLADRGDEKLFF. The CDR3 coding sequence is TGTGCCAGCAGTTTAGCGGACAGGGGAGATGAAAAACTGTTTTTT. The V gene is TRBV28, the J gene TRBJ1-4, with 9 bases matching TRBD1. The germline CDR1 and CDR2 sequences are MDHEN and SYDVKM. V trimming: 2 bases; J trimming: 6 bases; junction bases outside the gene matches: 4. The CDR3 is 15 amino acids.

V is TRBV28 and J is TRBJ1-1; TRBD1 matches at 7 bases. CDR3 length: 17 amino acids. Germline V gene data show CDR1 as MDHEN and CDR2 as SYDVKM. The V and J ends lost 3 bases and 0 bases, in that order; junction bases with no gene match: 10. The CDR3 is CASSFPKGQVLNTEAFF. The CDR3 nucleotides are TGTGCCAGCAGTTTCCCTAAAGGACAGGTTTTGAACACTGAAGCTTTCTTT. The whole variable domain, remainder taken from reference TRBV28 and TRBJ1-1, is DVKVTQSSRYLVKRTGEKVFLECVQDMDHENMFWYRQDPGLGLRLIYFSYDVKMKEKGDIPEGYSVSREKKERFSLILESASTNQTSMYLCASSFPKGQVLNTEAFFGQGTRLTVV.

The V call is TRBV5-1, the J call TRBJ2-7, with 7 positions matching TRBD2. With 3 bases clipped from V and 3 bases from J, the junction kept 6 bases outside the gene matches. The CDR3 has 14 amino acids. Germline CDR1 and CDR2: SGHRS and YFSETQ. The CDR3 sequence: CASSSSTSNYEQYF. The CDR3 coding sequence is TGCGCCAGCAGCTCATCGACTAGCAACTACGAGCAGTACTTC.

The chain employs TRBV28 and TRBJ1-3; D is uncertain. Germline CDR1 MDHEN, CDR2 SYDVKM. The CDR3 runs 14 residues. V lost 2 bases to trimming and J lost 4 bases, with 9 bases between them. The CDR3 spells CASSLGTEGNTIYF. The CDR3 DNA is TGTGCCAGCAGTTTAGGTACAGAAGGAAACACCATATATTTT.

CDR3 nucleotides: TGTGCCAGCAGGGGTGGGGGGGGCTACGAGCAGTACTTC. Protein product: CASRGGGGYEQYF. V usage is TRBV6-5 and J usage is TRBJ2-7, with 7 bases fitting TRBD2. The ends lost 6 bases at V and 3 bases at J; junction bases unmatched: 5. This CDR3 region has 13 residues. Germline-derived CDR1 and CDR2 are MNHEY and SVGAGI.

This chain links TRBV14 with TRBJ2-5; tentative D call: TRBD1 (6 bases). CDR3 length equals 15 residues. Per germline, CDR1 SGHDN and CDR2 FVKESK. V shed 4 bases and J shed 2 bases, with 14 bases lying between them. The DNA of the CDR3 is TGTGCCAGCAGCCCGAGCCGTCAGGGGCAAGAGACCCAGTACTTC. It encodes CASSPSRQGQETQYF.